What follows are 27 T cell receptor beta chains derived from one specimen sequenced in a study of blood T cell repertoires in COVID-19. Here immunoSEQ multiplex PCR was the method, and the copy in TCRdb shows in-frame clones only, minus some. The table records roughly 140,000 clones, roughly 87% of them present only once. The sequenced sample was peripheral blood. These receptors all stem from a woman aged 60-75 years with active or convalescent COVID-19.

The chain carries TRBV19 and TRBJ1-1, with a weak D call TRBD1 (5 bases). The CDR3 spans 16 residues. Germline lookup yields CDR1 LNHDA and CDR2 SQIVND (reference sequence). V lost 6 bases and J 1 base, leaving 18 bases between the germline ends. CDR3 residues: CASSQPTGLANTEAFF. The CDR3 nucleotides are TGTGCCAGTAGCCAGCCTACGGGACTCGCGAACACTGAAGCTTTCTTT. Full variable domain (remainder filled in from reference TRBV19 and TRBJ1-1): DGGITQSPKYLFRKEGQNVTLSCEQNLNHDAMYWYRQDPGQGLRLIYYSQIVNDFQKGDIAEGYSVSREKKESFPLTVTSAQKNPTAFYLCASSQPTGLANTEAFFGQGTRLTVV.

The chain is built from TRBV10-3 and TRBJ2-3, with D possibly TRBD2 on 6 matching bases. Germline loops: CDR1 ENHRY, CDR2 SYGVKD. The CDR3 totals 13 residues. The V end lost 4 bases, the J end lost 1 base, and 6 bases lay between the germline ends. The CDR3 loop reads CAISGGGTDTQYF. The DNA for the CDR3 is TGTGCCATCAGTGGGGGGGGCACAGATACGCAGTATTTT.

The chain joins TRBV6-2 or TRBV6-3 to TRBJ1-2, with D maybe TRBD1 (5 bases). This CDR3 has 12 amino acids. The germline V gene has CDR1 MNHEY and CDR2 SVGEGT. Trimming left V 6 bases short and J 11 bases short, with 16 bases between. CDR3 region: CASSPPGGRYTF. The CDR3 coding sequence is TGTGCCAGCAGCCCCCCCGGGGGGAGATACACCTTC.

The rearrangement links TRBV5-1 to TRBJ2-5; 7 bases match TRBD2. J gave up 3 bases and V 2 bases, and 4 bases lay outside the gene matches. Germline V lookup: CDR1 SGHRS, CDR2 YFSETQ. The CDR3 spans 14 residues. CDR3: CASSFGLAEETQYF. CDR3 nucleotide sequence: TGCGCCAGCAGCTTTGGCCTAGCGGAAGAGACCCAGTACTTC. The full variable domain, rest sourced from reference TRBV5-1 and TRBJ2-5, is KAGVTQTPRYLIKTRGQQVTLSCSPISGHRSVSWYQQTPGQGLQFLFEYFSETQRNKGNFPGRFSGRQFSNSRSEMNVSTLELGDSALYLCASSFGLAEETQYFGPGTRLLVL.

This rearrangement joins TRBV7-2 to TRBJ1-4; D gene ambiguous. V was trimmed by 0 bases and J by 5 bases, leaving 10 bases between them. This CDR3 comprises 15 residues. The germline V gene encodes CDR1 SGHTA and CDR2 FQGNSA. CDR3 DNA: TGTGCCAGCAGCTTAGCGGTCAGGTCAAATGAAAAACTGTTTTTT. Protein sequence: CASSLAVRSNEKLFF.

The chain is built from TRBV7-8 and TRBJ2-3; no firm D call. This CDR3 has 13 amino acids. CDR1 is SGHVS, CDR2 FQNEAQ, per germline. The V end lost 2 bases, the J end lost 1 base, and 4 bases lay between the germline ends. The CDR3 reads CASSLLRTDTQYF. The CDR3 nucleotides read TGTGCCAGCAGCTTACTCCGCACAGATACGCAGTATTTT.

In its sample, this clone was seen once. The V call is TRBV3-1 (or the pseudogene TRBV3-2), the J call TRBJ1-3; no clear D gene. The CDR3 is 12 amino acids. Per germline, CDR1 LGHDT and CDR2 YNNKEL (reference sequence). Trimming cost V 2 bases and J 7 bases, with 6 bases left between them. CDR3 nucleotides: TGTGCCAGCAGCCAAAGTGAGAACACCATATATTTT. It encodes CASSQSENTIYF.

The CDR3 here is CASSLALADTQYF. The CDR3 DNA sequence: TGTGCCAGCAGCCTGGCTCTCGCAGATACGCAGTATTTT. The J gene is TRBJ2-3, the V gene TRBV6-2 or TRBV6-3; D ambiguous. Trimming shortened V by 6 bases and J by 4 bases, and 11 bases separated the two germline ends. This CDR3 region has 13 residues. Germline CDR1 reads MNHEY; CDR2 reads SVGEGT.

This chain joins TRBV30 and TRBJ2-7; TRBD2 matches 11 bases. Germline CDR1 reads GTSNPN; CDR2 reads SVGIG (reference sequence). Trimming cost V 2 bases and J 5 bases; bases outside gene matches: 14. This CDR3 spans 17 amino acids. The CDR3 reads CAWSPHWVAGGPHEQYF. The CDR3 nucleotides read TGTGCCTGGAGTCCTCATTGGGTAGCGGGGGGGCCCCACGAGCAGTACTTC. Complete variable domain (other parts from reference TRBV30 and TRBJ2-7): SQTIHQWPATLVQPVGSPLSLECTVEGTSNPNLYWYRQAAGRGLQLLFYSVGIGQISSEVPQNLSASRPQDRQFILSSKKLLLSDSGFYLCAWSPHWVAGGPHEQYFGPGTRLTVT.

The chain carries TRBV28 and TRBJ1-3; 7 bases are a match to TRBD1. V dropped 4 bases and J dropped 0; count of bases not matched to a gene: 3. The CDR3 is 15 residues long. Germline V gene sequence: CDR1 MDHEN, CDR2 SYDVKM. The CDR3, as DNA: TGTGCCAGCAGTTCCGGACAGGTCTCTGGAAACACCATATATTTT. Protein sequence: CASSSGQVSGNTIYF.

V usage is TRBV7-2 and J usage is TRBJ2-1; TRBD2 matches at 12 bases. The CDR3 totals 17 residues. The V and J ends lost 5 bases and 1 base, in that order; junction bases with no gene match: 6. Germline CDR1 SGHTA, CDR2 FQGNSA. The DNA for the CDR3 is TGTGCCAGCAGCCAGTGGACTAGCGGGGTTTCCTACAATGAGCAGTTCTTC. Translated: CASSQWTSGVSYNEQFF.

The chain employs TRBV5-8 and TRBJ1-2, with 9 bases lining up with TRBD1. The CDR3 length is 13 residues. J lost 5 bases, V lost 4 bases, and 3 bases had no gene match. Germline V gene data show CDR1 as SGHTS and CDR2 as YDEGEE. The CDR3 nucleotides read TGTGCCAGCAGCGTAGGACAGGGGTATGGCTACACCTTC. This sequence encodes CASSVGQGYGYTF.

The chain's CDR3 is CASSYSVLPGANVLTF. The CDR3 DNA is TGTGCCAGCAGTTACTCGGTTCTACCTGGGGCCAACGTCCTGACTTTC. This chain uses TRBV6-6 with TRBJ2-6, with D hard to call. The length of the CDR3 is 16 residues. Germline CDR1 and CDR2: MNHNY and SVGAGI (reference sequence). The germline V and J ends were trimmed by 0 bases and 2 bases, with 8 bases remaining between them.

This clone was seen only once. The chain carries TRBV7-2 and TRBJ1-1, with TRBD1 matching 9 bases. The ends lost 5 bases at V and 5 bases at J; junction bases unmatched: 6. CDR3 length: 14 residues. Germline CDR1 SGHTA, CDR2 FQGNSA. DNA of the CDR3: TGTGCCAGCAGCCCCGGGACAGGGAGAACTGAAGCTTTCTTT. Protein: CASSPGTGRTEAFF.

V gene TRBV5-1 combines with J gene TRBJ2-7; D gene uncertain. The germline CDR1 and CDR2 sequences are SGHRS and YFSETQ. Trimming left V 3 bases short and J 4 bases short, with 8 bases between. The CDR3 is 12 residues long. The CDR3 reads CASSSNRYEQYF. CDR3 DNA: TGCGCCAGCAGCTCTAACAGATACGAGCAGTACTTC.

The V call is TRBV3-1 (or the pseudogene TRBV3-2), the J call TRBJ1-1; perhaps TRBD1 as D (5 bases). Per germline, CDR1 LGHDT and CDR2 YNNKEL (reference sequence). Trimming removed 1 base from V and 1 base from J, with 16 bases in between. The CDR3 totals 17 residues. The DNA for the CDR3 is TGTGCCAGCAGCCAAGGAGGTGGGGGGTCAAGGAACACTGAAGCTTTCTTT. Translation gives CASSQGGGGSRNTEAFF.

This sequence joins TRBV6-2 or TRBV6-3 and TRBJ2-3, with D possibly TRBD1 on 6 matching bases. V lost 2 bases to trimming and J lost 4 bases, with 10 bases between them. The CDR3 has 14 residues. Germline-derived CDR1 and CDR2 are MNHEY and SVGEGT. CDR3 amino acids: CASSYPGHSDTQYF. The DNA for the CDR3 is TGTGCCAGCAGTTACCCGGGACACTCAGATACGCAGTATTTT.

CDR3: CASSPVQASGGNEQYF. In nucleotides, the CDR3 is TGTGCCAGCTCACCAGTCCAGGCTAGCGGGGGAAACGAGCAGTACTTC. The chain combines TRBV18 with TRBJ2-7; the match to TRBD2 covers 10 bases. Germline loops: CDR1 KGHSH, CDR2 LQKENI. This CDR3 spans 16 amino acids. V gave up 2 bases and J gave up 5 bases; unmatched junction bases: 9.

Here the CDR3 reads CASSIPTGNQPQHF. CDR3 DNA: TGTGCCAGTAGTATCCCCACGGGCAATCAGCCCCAGCATTTT. The V call is TRBV19, the J call TRBJ1-5; no clear D. Germline V gives CDR1 LNHDA, CDR2 SQIVND (reference sequence). The ends were cut back, 3 bases at V and 2 bases at J, with 8 bases in the middle. The CDR3 is 14 amino acids.

DNA of the CDR3: TGTGCCTGGAGTCCGGGAGCGGGGTCCTACGAGCAGTACTTC. This gives the protein CAWSPGAGSYEQYF. V and J are TRBV30 and TRBJ2-7, with TRBD2 matching 7 bases. Germline loops: CDR1 GTSNPN, CDR2 SVGIG (reference sequence). CDR3 length equals 14 residues. With 2 bases clipped from V and 1 base from J, the junction kept 5 bases outside the gene matches.

The J gene is TRBJ2-1, the V gene TRBV4-3, with 8 positions matching TRBD2. J gave up 6 bases and V 0 bases, and 13 bases lay outside the gene matches. There are 18 residues in the CDR3. Germline V gives CDR1 LGHNA, CDR2 YSLEER. In DNA, the CDR3 is TGCGCCAGCAGCCAAGATCGCCCCCCGGTGCGGGGGGTCAATGAGCAGTTCTTC. Translating gives CASSQDRPPVRGVNEQFF.

This chain joins TRBV19 and TRBJ1-5; 7 bases map to TRBD1. The CDR3 has 14 residues. CDR1 is LNHDA, CDR2 SQIVND, per germline (reference sequence). Germline trimming cut 4 bases from V and 7 bases from J; bases unmatched to any gene: 7. CDR3 sequence (DNA): TGTGCCAGTAGTAAACAGGGGTTCGGCCAGCCCCAGCATTTT. It yields the protein CASSKQGFGQPQHF.

This clone appeared a single time. The V call is TRBV19, the J call TRBJ1-6; possibly TRBD1 for D (5 bases). From germline, CDR1 is LNHDA and CDR2 SQIVND (reference sequence). The CDR3 is 16 amino acids. V was cut by 1 base and J by 4 bases, with 11 bases left in between. The chain's CDR3 is CASSIGQTIYNSPLHF. The CDR3 DNA follows: TGTGCCAGTAGTATAGGACAGACGATTTATAATTCACCCCTCCACTTT.

V usage is TRBV9 and J usage is TRBJ2-2; 7 bases are a match to TRBD1. The V and J ends lost 0 bases and 4 bases, in that order; junction bases with no gene match: 6. CDR3 length: 16 amino acids. Looked up from germline, CDR1 is SGDLS and CDR2 is YYNGEE. The CDR3: CASSVGNRGITGELFF. The CDR3 DNA is TGTGCCAGCAGCGTAGGAAACAGGGGCATCACCGGGGAGCTGTTTTTT.

The chain uses TRBV18 and TRBJ2-5; D possibly corresponds to TRBD1 (6 bases). The V gene's germline CDR1 is KGHSH and CDR2 LQKENI. V shed 2 bases and J shed 4 bases, with 11 bases lying between them. This CDR3 region has 14 residues. CDR3 loop: CASSPVSRGETQYF. CDR3 nucleotide sequence: TGTGCCAGCTCACCAGTCAGCAGGGGAGAGACCCAGTACTTC. Full variable domain (remainder filled in from reference TRBV18 and TRBJ2-5): NAGVMQNPRHLVRRRGQEARLRCSPMKGHSHVYWYRQLPEEGLKFMVYLQKENIIDESGMPKERFSAEFPKEGPSILRIQQVVRGDSAAYFCASSPVSRGETQYFGPGTRLLVL.

The chain joins TRBV7-2 to TRBJ2-7; D is perhaps TRBD2 (5 bases). Germline V CDR1 and CDR2: SGHTA, FQGNSA. The CDR3 has 13 amino acids. Trimming took off 5 bases at V and 5 bases at J, with 13 bases between the two ends. The CDR3 DNA sequence: TGTGCCAGCAGCCTAGGGAGTAGAAACGAGCAGTACTTC. This codes for CASSLGSRNEQYF. Looking up the rest from reference TRBV7-2 and TRBJ2-7 gives the full variable domain: GAGVSQSPSNKVTEKGKDVELRCDPISGHTALYWYRQSLGQGLEFLIYFQGNSAPDKSGLPSDRFSAERTGGSVSTLTIQRTQQEDSAVYLCASSLGSRNEQYFGPGTRLTVT.

This clone was seen a few times. The CDR3 sequence: CASSLPGGNTEAFF. The CDR3 nucleotides read TGTGCCAGCAGCTTGCCAGGGGGGAACACTGAAGCTTTCTTT. The chain recombines TRBV5-6 with TRBJ1-1; 7 nucleotides line up with TRBD1. Losses at the gene ends were 1 base for V and 1 base for J; bases not matched to a gene: 1. This CDR3 is built from 14 residues. CDR1 and CDR2 from the germline V gene are SGHDT and YYEEEE.